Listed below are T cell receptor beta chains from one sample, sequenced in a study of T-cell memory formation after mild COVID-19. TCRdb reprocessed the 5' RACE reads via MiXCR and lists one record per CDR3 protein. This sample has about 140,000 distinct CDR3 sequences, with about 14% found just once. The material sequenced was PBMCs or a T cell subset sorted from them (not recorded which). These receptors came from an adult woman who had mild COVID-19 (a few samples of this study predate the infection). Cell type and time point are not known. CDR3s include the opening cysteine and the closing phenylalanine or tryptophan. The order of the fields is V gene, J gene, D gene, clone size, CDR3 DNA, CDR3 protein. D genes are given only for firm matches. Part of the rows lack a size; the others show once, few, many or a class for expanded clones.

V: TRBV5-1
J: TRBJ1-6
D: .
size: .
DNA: TGCGCCAGCAGCTTGGAGGCAGTAAATTCACCCCTCCACTTT
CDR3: CASSLEAVNSPLHF

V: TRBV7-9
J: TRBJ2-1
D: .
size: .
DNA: TGTGCCAGCAGCCCGGGACCAGGAGGCCGGAATGAGCAGTTCTTC
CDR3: CASSPGPGGRNEQFF

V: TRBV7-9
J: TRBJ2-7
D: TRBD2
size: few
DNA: TGTGCCAGCAGTTCGACCCTAGCGGGAGACTCCTACGAGCAGTACTTC
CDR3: CASSSTLAGDSYEQYF

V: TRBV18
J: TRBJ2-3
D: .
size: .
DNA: TGTGCCAGCTCACTTCAGGGGCCAAGCACAGATACGCAGTATTTT
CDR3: CASSLQGPSTDTQYF

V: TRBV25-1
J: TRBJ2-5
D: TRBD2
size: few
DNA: TGTGCCAGCAGTGAATATTCCCTAGCGGGAGTTGGGGAGACCCAGTACTTC
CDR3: CASSEYSLAGVGETQYF

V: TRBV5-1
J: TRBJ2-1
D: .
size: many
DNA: TGCGCCAGCAGCTCTATTTGGGACCGAGGAAGCCATGAGCAGTTCTTC
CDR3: CASSSIWDRGSHEQFF

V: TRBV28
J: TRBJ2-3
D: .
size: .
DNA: TGTGCCAGCGGAGGAGGACGGGGCCCAGATACGCAGTATTTT
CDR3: CASGGGRGPDTQYF

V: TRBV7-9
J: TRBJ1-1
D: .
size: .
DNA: TGTGCCAGCAGCTTAGGGCAGTACAACGGGGGGCTCACTGAAGCTTTCTTT
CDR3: CASSLGQYNGGLTEAFF

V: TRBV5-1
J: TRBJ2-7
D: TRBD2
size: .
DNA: TGCGCCAGCAGCTTGGCTGGGACTAGCGGGAGGGCCTCCTACGAGCAGTACTTC
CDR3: CASSLAGTSGRASYEQYF

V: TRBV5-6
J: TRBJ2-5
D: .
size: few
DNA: TGTGCCAGCAGCTTGGTTGGCAGGGCAGAGACCCAGTACTTC
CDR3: CASSLVGRAETQYF

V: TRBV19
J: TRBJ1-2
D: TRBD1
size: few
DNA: TGTGCCAGTAGTAACGTATCAGGGGGCGCAGACTATGGCTACACCTTC
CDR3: CASSNVSGGADYGYTF

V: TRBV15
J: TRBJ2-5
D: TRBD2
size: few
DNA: TGTGCCACCAGCAGAGATATCGAAGCGGGGGAGACCCAGTACTTC
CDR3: CATSRDIEAGETQYF

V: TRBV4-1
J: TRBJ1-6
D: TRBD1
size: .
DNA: TGCGCCAGCAGCCTACAGGGGAAGTCCTATAATTCACCCCTCCACTTT
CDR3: CASSLQGKSYNSPLHF

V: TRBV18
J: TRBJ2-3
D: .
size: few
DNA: TGTGCCAGCTCACCCCAGACAGATACGCAGTATTTT
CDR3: CASSPQTDTQYF

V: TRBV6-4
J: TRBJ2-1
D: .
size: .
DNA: TGTGCCAGCAGTGACTCGGCTCATGAGCAGTTCTTC
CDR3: CASSDSAHEQFF

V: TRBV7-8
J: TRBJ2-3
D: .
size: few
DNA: TGTGCCAGCAGCTTAATAGGTACTAGCCTGCTCGGTGCTTTT
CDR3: CASSLIGTSLLGAF

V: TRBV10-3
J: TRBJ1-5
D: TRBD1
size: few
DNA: TGTGCCATCAGTGAGGCTGACAGGGGAGGCAATCAGCCCCAGCATTTT
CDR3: CAISEADRGGNQPQHF

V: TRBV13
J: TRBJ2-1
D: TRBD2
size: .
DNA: TGTGCCAGCAGCTTAGTCCCCCTGCCTAGCGGGAGCTCCTACAATGAGCAGTTCTTC
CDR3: CASSLVPLPSGSSYNEQFF

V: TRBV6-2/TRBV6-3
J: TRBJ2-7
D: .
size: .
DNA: TGTGCCAGCAGTTACTGGGTGGACAGCCCTAACTCGTGGGAGCAGTACTTC
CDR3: CASSYWVDSPNSWEQYF

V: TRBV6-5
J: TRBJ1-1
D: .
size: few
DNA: TGTGCCAGCAGCTCCCAAAGGGCTAACACTGAAGCTTTCTTT
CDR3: CASSSQRANTEAFF

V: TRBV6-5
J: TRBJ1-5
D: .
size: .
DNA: TGTGCCAGCAGTTACTCGATAGGTCAGCCCCAGCATTTT
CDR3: CASSYSIGQPQHF

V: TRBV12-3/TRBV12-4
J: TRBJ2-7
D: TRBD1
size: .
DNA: TGTGCCAGCAGTTTAGAGGGGGCGAGCTCCTACGAGCAGTACTTC
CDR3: CASSLEGASSYEQYF

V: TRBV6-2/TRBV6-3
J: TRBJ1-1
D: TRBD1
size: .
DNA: TGTGCCAGCAGAAAGGATCCGGGACAGGTGAACACTGAAGCTTTCTTT
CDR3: CASRKDPGQVNTEAFF

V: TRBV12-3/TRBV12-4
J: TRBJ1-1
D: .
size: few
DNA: TGTGCCAGCAGCCCCCCACCCGCCGTCTGGAACACTGAAGCTTTCTTT
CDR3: CASSPPPAVWNTEAFF

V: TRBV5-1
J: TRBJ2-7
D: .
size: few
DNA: TGCGCCAGCAGCTTGGCTCGGACGGCTAGCTCCTACGAGCAGTACTTC
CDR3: CASSLARTASSYEQYF

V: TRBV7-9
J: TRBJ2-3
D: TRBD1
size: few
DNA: TGTGCCAGCAGCCACCAGACAGGGGCCACAGATACGCAGTATTTT
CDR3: CASSHQTGATDTQYF

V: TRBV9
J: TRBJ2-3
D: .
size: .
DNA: TGTGCCAGCAGCGTAGCGGAGGGTCGGGAAGATACGCAGTATTTT
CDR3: CASSVAEGREDTQYF

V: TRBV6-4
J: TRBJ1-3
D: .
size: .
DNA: TGTGCCAGCAACCCAATCGGAGGCACCATATATTTT
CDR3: CASNPIGGTIYF

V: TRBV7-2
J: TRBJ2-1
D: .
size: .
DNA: TGTGCCAGCAGCCACTTCGGGAGTGGCCCCTACAATGAGCAGTTCTTC
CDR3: CASSHFGSGPYNEQFF

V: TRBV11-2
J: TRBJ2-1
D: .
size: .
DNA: TGTGCCAGCAGCTTGGCGGCTCCGTACAATGAGCAGTTCTTC
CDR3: CASSLAAPYNEQFF

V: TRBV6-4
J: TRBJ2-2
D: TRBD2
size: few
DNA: TGTGCCAGCAGTGAGACGGGCGGGAGGACCGGGGAGCTGTTTTTT
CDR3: CASSETGGRTGELFF

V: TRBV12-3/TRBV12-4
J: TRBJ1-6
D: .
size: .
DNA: TGTGCCAGCAGACCCAGTGAGTCCTCACCCCTCCACTTT
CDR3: CASRPSESSPLHF

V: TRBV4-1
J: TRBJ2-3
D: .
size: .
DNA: TGCGCCTCCCGGGACTCCAACACAGATACGCAGTATTTT
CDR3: CASRDSNTDTQYF

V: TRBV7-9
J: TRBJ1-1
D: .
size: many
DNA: TGTGCCAGCAGCTTAGTAGCGGGAAACACTGAAGCTTTCTTT
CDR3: CASSLVAGNTEAFF

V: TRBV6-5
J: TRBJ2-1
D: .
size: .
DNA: TGTGCCAGCAGTTACTCCCTAGCGAGCTACAATGAGCAGTTCTTC
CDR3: CASSYSLASYNEQFF

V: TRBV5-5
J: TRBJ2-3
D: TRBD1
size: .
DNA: TGTGCCAGCAGCTTGAGAAGGACAGGGGGCTTGGAAGATACGCAGTATTTT
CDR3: CASSLRRTGGLEDTQYF

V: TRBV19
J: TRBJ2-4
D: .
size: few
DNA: TGTGCCAGTAGCCCCGGAGTGGGCATTCAGTACTTC
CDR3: CASSPGVGIQYF

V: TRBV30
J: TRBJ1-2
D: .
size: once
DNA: TGTGCCTGGAGTGTACTCATCCACCATGGCTACACCTTC
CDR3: CAWSVLIHHGYTF

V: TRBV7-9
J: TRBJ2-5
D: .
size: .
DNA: TGTGCCTCATCCTCCGCGGGGCAAGAGACCCAGTACTTC
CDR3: CASSSAGQETQYF

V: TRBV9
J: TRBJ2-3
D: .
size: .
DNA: TGTGCCAGCAGCTCCTCATCAGGAGGCTTCACAGATACGCAGTATTTT
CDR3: CASSSSSGGFTDTQYF

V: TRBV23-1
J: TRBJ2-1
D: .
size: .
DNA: TGCGCCAGCAGAGTCCCTTATGACAATGAGCAGTTCTTC
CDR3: CASRVPYDNEQFF

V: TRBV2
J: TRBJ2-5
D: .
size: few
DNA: TGTGCCAGCAGTGACAGGGGGGAGGAGACCCAGTACTTC
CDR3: CASSDRGEETQYF

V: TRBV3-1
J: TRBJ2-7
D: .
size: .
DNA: TGTGCCAGCAGCCCCCAGACACGGAGCTCCTACGAGCAGTACTTC
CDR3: CASSPQTRSSYEQYF

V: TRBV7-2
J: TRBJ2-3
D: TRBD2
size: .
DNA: TGTGCCAGCACCTTTAGCGGGCCTGGGGACACAGATACGCAGTATTTT
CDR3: CASTFSGPGDTDTQYF

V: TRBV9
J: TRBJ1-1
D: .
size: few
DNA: TGTGCCAGCAGCGTTTCACAGGGATCGCCGGAGAACACTGAAGCTTTCTTT
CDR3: CASSVSQGSPENTEAFF

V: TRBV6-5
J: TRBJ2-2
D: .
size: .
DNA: TGTGCCAGCAGTTACGAGGGCGCGGGGGAGCTGTTTTTT
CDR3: CASSYEGAGELFF

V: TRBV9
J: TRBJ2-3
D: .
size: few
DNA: TGTGCCAGCAGCGCACGACTAGTCGGCACAGATACGCAGTATTTT
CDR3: CASSARLVGTDTQYF

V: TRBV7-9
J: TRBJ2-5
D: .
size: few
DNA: TGTGCCAGCAGCTTACCCCGATCCCCTTTAGGGGCCGGAGAGACCCAGTACTTC
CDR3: CASSLPRSPLGAGETQYF

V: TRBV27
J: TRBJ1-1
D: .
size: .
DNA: TGTGCCAGCAGCTTTAGTGTCGTCACTGAAGCTTTCTTT
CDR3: CASSFSVVTEAFF

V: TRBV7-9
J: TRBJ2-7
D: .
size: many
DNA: TGTGCCAGCACCCCCCTCGAGGCCTACGAGCAGTACTTC
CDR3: CASTPLEAYEQYF

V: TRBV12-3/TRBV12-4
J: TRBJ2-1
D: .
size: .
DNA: TGTGCCAGCCGACTGGGCAATGAGCAGTTCTTC
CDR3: CASRLGNEQFF

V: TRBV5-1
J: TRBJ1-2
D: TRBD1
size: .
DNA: TGCGCCAGCAGCGTCGACCGGGACAGGGGGAACTATGGCTACACCTTC
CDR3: CASSVDRDRGNYGYTF

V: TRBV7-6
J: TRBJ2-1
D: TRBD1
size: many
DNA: TGTGCCAGCAGTCAACAGGGGAACTACAATGAGCAGTTCTTC
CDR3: CASSQQGNYNEQFF

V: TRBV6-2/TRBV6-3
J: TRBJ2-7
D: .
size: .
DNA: TGTGCCAGTTTGGGGACAATCGAGCAGTACTTC
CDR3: CASLGTIEQYF

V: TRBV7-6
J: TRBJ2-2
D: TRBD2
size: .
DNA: TGTGCCAGCAGCCGCGCGGGGGAGGGCGCGAGTACCGGGGAGCTGTTTTTT
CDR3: CASSRAGEGASTGELFF

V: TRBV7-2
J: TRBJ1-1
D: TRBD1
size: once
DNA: TGTGCCAGCAGCTTCAGGGGGTTTAATGGTGAAGCTTTCTTT
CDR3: CASSFRGFNGEAFF

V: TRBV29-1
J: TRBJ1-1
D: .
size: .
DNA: TGCAGCGTTGAAGAGGGGGAGGGGTATGAAGCTTTCTTT
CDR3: CSVEEGEGYEAFF

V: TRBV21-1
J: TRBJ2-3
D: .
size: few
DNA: TGTGCCAGCAGCAAGTGGGGAGGGCTAGCGGTTGGGAAGAGCACAGATACGCAGTATTTT
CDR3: CASSKWGGLAVGKSTDTQYF